The present T cell receptor (beta chain) was sequenced within a study of blood T cell repertoires in COVID-19. The length of the CDR3 is 14 residues. With 0 bases removed from V and 2 bases from J, the gap between germline ends came to 9 bases. Germline lookup yields CDR1 SGDLS and CDR2 YYNGEE. In the source study's methods: Nucleated cell counts were estimated from reference gene primer amplification. The assay was immunoSEQ multiplex PCR, and TCRdb's table has in-frame clones only and misses some. From that table come the V and J calls and clone size; the DNA was used to work out D and trimming. The repertoire holds 280,000 or so clones, around 91% seen once, with under 15% in the top ten.

This sequence joins TRBV9 and TRBJ2-7; no clear D. The TCR was taken from a woman aged 60 to 75 with acute or convalescent COVID-19. Material for sequencing was peripheral blood. The CDR3 sequence is CASSVGAEPYEQYF. Here the CDR3 DNA reads TGTGCCAGCAGCGTAGGGGCAGAACCCTACGAGCAGTACTTC.